A single sample gave rise to the 8 T cell receptor beta chains below, sequenced in a study of blood T cell repertoires in COVID-19. Produced via immunoSEQ multiplex PCR; TCRdb's table is partial and in-frame only. The table shows more than 200,000 clones, with around 89% occurring only once. Sequencing input: peripheral blood. The receptor source for this set is a man between 65 and 85 years old with acute or convalescent COVID-19.

In this sample, this clone turned up a few times. The gene calls are TRBV6-4 and TRBJ2-3; maybe TRBD1 (5 bases). CDR3 length equals 13 residues. V was shortened by 2 bases and J by 5 bases, with 8 bases between the two germline ends. The germline V gene encodes CDR1 MRHNA and CDR2 SNTAGT. The DNA of the CDR3 is TGTGCCAGCAGTGACGGGGCCCAAGATACGCAGTATTTT. It translates to CASSDGAQDTQYF.

This chain joins TRBV30 and TRBJ1-1; D remains unclear. The germline V and J ends were trimmed by 4 bases and 3 bases, with 6 bases remaining between them. The germline gives CDR1 GTSNPN, CDR2 SVGIG (reference sequence). The CDR3 runs to 11 residues. As DNA, the CDR3 is TGTGCCTGGAAACGGGACACTGAAGCTTTCTTT. This sequence encodes CAWKRDTEAFF.

DNA of the CDR3: TGTGCCAGCAGAGAGACAGGGGGCCATTCACCCCTCCACTTT. Amino acids: CASRETGGHSPLHF. The chain couples TRBV5-4 to TRBJ1-6; TRBD1 agrees at 10 bases. This CDR3 region has 14 residues. With V trimmed by 5 bases and J by 8 bases, 4 bases remained unmatched. Germline-derived CDR1 and CDR2 are SGHNT and YYREEE (reference sequence).

This clone was detected once. This chain uses TRBV3-1 (or the pseudogene TRBV3-2) with TRBJ2-1; TRBD2 matches 7 bases. CDR3 length equals 14 residues. V shed 7 bases, J shed 9 bases, and the junction held 12 bases outside the gene matches. CDR1 is LGHDT, CDR2 YNNKEL, per germline (reference sequence). This chain's CDR3 is CASKGSGFESEQFF. CDR3 DNA sequence: TGTGCCAGCAAGGGTAGCGGGTTCGAAAGTGAGCAGTTCTTC.

The chain links TRBV29-1 to TRBJ2-3; 8 bases map to TRBD1. CDR3 length equals 15 residues. V lost 0 bases to trimming and J lost 6 bases; unmatched junction nucleotides: 8. Germline V gives CDR1 SQVTM, CDR2 ANQGSEA. For the CDR3, the DNA is TGCAGCGTTGAAGATCGGGCAGGGGGCGCGGATACGCAGTATTTT. Its translation: CSVEDRAGGADTQYF.

This sequence joins TRBV5-1 and TRBJ2-5, with TRBD2 identical over 7 bases. The germline gives CDR1 SGHRS, CDR2 YFSETQ. The CDR3 is 14 residues long. V lost 3 bases, J lost 2 bases, and 4 bases stayed unmatched. CDR3 bases: TGCGCCAGCAGCTCACTAGCGCTACAAGAGACCCAGTACTTC. Translation: CASSSLALQETQYF.

The chain couples TRBV11-2 to TRBJ2-7, with D tentatively TRBD2 (8 bases). Germline V gives CDR1 SGHAT, CDR2 FQNNGV. The CDR3 is 18 residues long. Between the trimmed V and J ends, which lost 5 bases and 2 bases, there was a span of 25 bases. CDR3 residues: CASSLIRGAGGSPYEQYF. Written as DNA, the CDR3 is TGTGCCAGCAGCCTTATCAGGGGGGCGGGAGGATCGCCCTACGAGCAGTACTTC. The full variable domain, its missing parts supplied by reference TRBV11-2 and TRBJ2-7, is EAGVAQSPRYKIIEKRQSVAFWCNPISGHATLYWYQQILGQGPKLLIQFQNNGVVDDSQLPKDRFSAERLKGVDSTLKIQPAKLEDSAVYLCASSLIRGAGGSPYEQYFGPGTRLTVT.

The chain recombines TRBV7-8 with TRBJ2-1; D possibly corresponds to TRBD1 (5 bases). This CDR3 contains 14 residues. Germline V gene lookup returns CDR1 SGHVS and CDR2 FQNEAQ. V was clipped by 5 bases and J by 4 bases, with 12 bases between them. The CDR3 sequence: CASSPTGAYNEQFF. The CDR3 DNA follows: TGTGCCAGCAGCCCAACTGGGGCATACAATGAGCAGTTCTTC.